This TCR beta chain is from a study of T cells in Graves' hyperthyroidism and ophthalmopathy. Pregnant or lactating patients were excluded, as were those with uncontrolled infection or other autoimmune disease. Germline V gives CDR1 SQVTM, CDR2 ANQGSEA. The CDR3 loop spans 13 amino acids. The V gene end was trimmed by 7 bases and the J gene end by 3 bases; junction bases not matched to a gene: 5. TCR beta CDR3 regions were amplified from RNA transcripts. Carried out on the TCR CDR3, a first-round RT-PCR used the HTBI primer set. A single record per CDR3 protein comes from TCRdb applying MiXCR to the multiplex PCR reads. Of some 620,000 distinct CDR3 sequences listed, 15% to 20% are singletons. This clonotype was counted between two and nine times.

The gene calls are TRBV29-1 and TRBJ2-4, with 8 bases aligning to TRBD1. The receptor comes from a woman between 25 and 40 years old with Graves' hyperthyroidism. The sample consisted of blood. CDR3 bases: TGCAGCGCCACGGACAGGGTCAAAAACATTCAGTACTTC. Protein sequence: CSATDRVKNIQYF.